A single sample gave rise to the 19 T cell receptor beta chains below, sequenced in a study of tumor-infiltrating lymphocytes in primary liver carcinoma. The researchers produced TCR beta cDNA from roughly 550 ng total RNA with a constant-region primer. Employing slightly modified ARM-PCR, three nested multiplex PCR rounds were run, and these gave rise to the TCR beta libraries. For 10 cycles apiece, the opening two PCR rounds ran with TRBV1-TRBV30 forward primers and a C-beta reverse primer. A single record per CDR3 protein comes from TCRdb applying MiXCR to the multiplex PCR reads. In the table there are 320,000 or so distinct CDR3 sequences, more than 55% of which are singletons. For blood RNA, unsorted whole blood served as the source, and germline DNA was extracted too. Sequenced input: peripheral blood. The source is a man aged 40-55 years with primary liver carcinoma and hepatitis B virus infection.

Worth noting for this clonotype: A single base separates this from a much larger clone, so it may be a read error. The DNA for the CDR3 is TGTGTCAGCAGTTGGGGGCCCACAGATACGCAGTATTTT. Translating gives CVSSWGPTDTQYF. The chain employs TRBV6-5 and TRBJ2-3; D is perhaps TRBD1 (6 bases). The germline V gene has CDR1 MNHEY and CDR2 SVGAGI. This CDR3 region has 13 residues.

This clonotype was seen a few times. A much more abundant neighbour one base away suggests this may be a read error. V gene TRBV6-5 combines with J gene TRBJ1-6, with D tentatively TRBD1 (5 bases). The CDR3 contains 15 residues. CDR1 is MNHEY, CDR2 SVGAGI, per germline. The CDR3 loop reads CVSSYAGGSNSPLHF. CDR3 DNA sequence: TGTGTCAGCAGTTACGCCGGGGGGTCTAATTCACCCCTCCACTTT.

This chain joins TRBV20-1 and TRBJ2-7; 8 nucleotides align to TRBD2. Germline V CDR1 and CDR2: DFQATT, SNEGSKA (reference sequence). The CDR3 runs to 14 residues. The junction had 7 bases not matched to a gene; V was cut back by 0 bases and J by 6 bases. CDR3 coding DNA: TGCAGTGCTAGAGATCGGGTAGCGGGATTCGAGCAGTACTTC. It codes for CSARDRVAGFEQYF.

The rearrangement joins TRBV5-6 to TRBJ2-7; D possibly corresponds to TRBD2 (6 bases). Germline CDR1 and CDR2: SGHDT and YYEEEE. The V gene lost 8 bases and the J gene lost 2 bases, with 14 bases spanning the gap. The CDR3 contains 13 residues. CDR3 in amino acids: CASSGGPAYEQYF. As DNA, the CDR3 is TGTGCCAGTAGCGGTGGGCCCGCCTACGAGCAGTACTTC.

This clonotype was seen a handful of times. The genes are TRBV7-8 and TRBJ1-2, with unresolved D. Germline V gene data show CDR1 as SGHVS and CDR2 as FQNEAQ. The ends were cut back, 3 bases at V and 2 bases at J, with 10 bases in the middle. This CDR3 has 14 residues. For the CDR3, the DNA is TGTGCCAGCAGCTTCTATACCGAGAACTATGGCTACACCTTC. The encoded protein is CASSFYTENYGYTF.

This clonotype showed up just a few times. A much larger clone sits a single nucleotide away, making a read error possible. This chain joins TRBV29-1 and TRBJ2-7; 7 nucleotides line up with TRBD1. Germline CDR1 reads SQVTM; CDR2 reads ANQGSEA. V gave up 7 bases and J gave up 3 bases; unmatched junction bases: 3. The CDR3 spans 11 residues. The CDR3 nucleotides read TGCAGCGGGGGACAGTACTACGAGCAGTACTTC. It codes for CSGGQYYEQYF.

This clonotype has a count of ten or more. The J gene is TRBJ2-6, the V gene TRBV13; D gene ambiguous. Per germline, CDR1 PRHDT and CDR2 FYEKMQ (reference sequence). The CDR3 runs to 14 residues. The V end was cut by 6 bases, the J end by 0 bases, with 6 bases between. DNA of the CDR3: TGTGCCAGCAGTTCAGCCTCTGGGGCCAACGTCCTGACTTTC. The encoded protein is CASSSASGANVLTF.

For this clonotype: One end of the junction does not line up with germline, which may come from a read error. This chain connects TRBV28 to TRBJ2-5; TRBD1 aligns across 7 bases. CDR1 and CDR2 (germline): MDHEN, SYDVKM. The CDR3 contains 13 residues. The DNA for the CDR3 is TGTGCCAGCCGCAGGGGGAGTATGGAGACCAAGTACTTC. This translates into CASRRGSMETKYF.

In this sample, this clonotype turned up a few times. The chain is built from TRBV12-3 or TRBV12-4 and TRBJ1-1; 11 bases agree with TRBD1. Trimming cost V 6 bases and J 3 bases; bases outside gene matches: 12. This CDR3 is 17 amino acids long. The CDR3 reads CASRARTGGARYTEAFF. CDR3 bases: TGTGCCAGCAGAGCCCGGACAGGGGGCGCCCGGTACACTGAAGCTTTCTTT.

The table lists this clonotype with a count of one. Just one base apart from a much larger clone, this may be a read error. This chain uses TRBV14 with TRBJ2-7; 9 bases align to TRBD1. CDR3 length: 15 residues. Germline V gives CDR1 SGHDN, CDR2 FVKESK. V was pared by 9 bases and J by 5 bases, with 14 bases of the junction left unmatched. CDR3 in amino acids: CASSVRDREINEQYF. The CDR3 DNA reads TGTGCCAGTTCAGTGCGGGACAGGGAAATTAACGAGCAGTACTTC. The full variable domain, its missing parts supplied by reference TRBV14 and TRBJ2-7, is EAGVTQFPSHSVIEKGQTVTLRCDPISGHDNLYWYRRVMGKEIKFLLHFVKESKQDESGMPNNRFLAERTGGTYSTLKVQPAELEDSGVYFCASSVRDREINEQYFGPGTRLTVT.

Note on this clonotype: At one end, the junction sequence differs from germline, possibly due to a read error. V gene TRBV11-3 combines with J gene TRBJ1-1; D unclear. The CDR3 is 13 amino acids. Looked up from germline, CDR1 is SGHNT and CDR2 is YENEEA. The CDR3 sequence is CASSLEMGTEALF. CDR3 in DNA: TGTGCCAGCAGCTTAGAGATGGGCACAGAAGCTTTATTT.

This clonotype was recorded a few times. The J gene is TRBJ1-1, the V gene TRBV5-1; 7 bases are a match to TRBD1. The V segment lost 5 bases and the J segment 5 bases; nucleotides outside the gene matches: 9. Germline CDR1 SGHRS, CDR2 YFSETQ. This CDR3 contains 14 residues. CDR3 coding DNA: TGCGCCAGCAGTGAACAGGGGTTCGGGACTGAAGCTTTCTTT. As protein: CASSEQGFGTEAFF.

This clonotype has ten or more counts. The chain has TRBV6-5 and TRBJ1-4; D is possibly TRBD1 (5 bases). The V end was cut by 4 bases, the J end by 8 bases, with 14 bases between. The CDR3 runs to 14 residues. Per the germline V gene, CDR1 is MNHEY and CDR2 is SVGAGI. DNA of the CDR3: TGTGCCAGCAGTTTTACAGGCTTCGGGGAAAAACTGTTTTTT. This gives the protein CASSFTGFGEKLFF.

About this clonotype: A single base separates this from a much larger clone, so it may be a read error. The chain joins TRBV6-6 to TRBJ1-1; D unresolved. Germline V gene sequence: CDR1 MNHNY, CDR2 SVGAGI (reference sequence). The CDR3 is 12 residues long. Trimming cost V 0 bases and J 6 bases, with 5 bases left between them. CDR3 DNA: TGTGCCAGCAGTTACTCTGGATCTGAAGCTTTCTTT. Translation gives CASSYSGSEAFF.

A word on this clonotype: The junction departs from germline at one end; a sequencing error may be responsible. The chain recombines TRBV10-3 with TRBJ2-5; TRBD2 aligns across 7 bases. Looked up from germline, CDR1 is ENHRY and CDR2 is SYGVKD. The CDR3 contains 14 residues. DNA for the CDR3: TGTGCCATCAGTTCTAGCGGATCCCAAGAGATCCAGAACTTC. Residues: CAISSSGSQEIQNF.

Remarks on this clonotype: An end of the junction differs from the germline gene, which may be a read error. The rearrangement uses TRBV4-1 and TRBJ1-6; 7 bases map to TRBD1. Germline CDR1 is MGHRA and CDR2 is YSYEKL. CDR3 length equals 14 residues. This chain's CDR3 is CASSQGTVNSPLRF. CDR3 sequence (DNA): TGCGCCAGCAGTCAAGGGACAGTTAATTCACCCCTCCGCTTT.

The V gene is TRBV11-1, the J gene TRBJ2-1, with D possibly being TRBD1 (6 bases). The germline gives CDR1 SGHAT, CDR2 FQDESV (reference sequence). V was shortened by 5 bases and J by 15 bases, with 23 bases between the two germline ends. The CDR3 covers 14 residues. The CDR3 DNA sequence: TGTGCCAGCAGCCCCAGACAGGAGTACAATGTGCGGTTCTTC. It yields the protein CASSPRQEYNVRFF.

Regarding this clonotype: A much larger clone differs by one base, so this may be a read error. V gene TRBV6-2 or TRBV6-3 combines with J gene TRBJ1-1, with D uncertain. This CDR3 contains 15 residues. The germline gives CDR1 MNHEY, CDR2 SVGEGT. The CDR3, as DNA: TGTGGCAGCAGTTACATCCGGAGTGGGAGCACTGAAGCTTTCTTT. Translated, it gives CGSSYIRSGSTEAFF.

With respect to this clonotype: A much larger clonotype is one base distant, so this may be a read error. V is TRBV10-3 and J is TRBJ2-5, with D perhaps TRBD2 (6 bases). Germline CDR1 reads ENHRY; CDR2 reads SYGVKD. The length of the CDR3 is 13 residues. CDR3 sequence reads: CATASGSGETRYF. As DNA, the CDR3 is TGTGCCACCGCGTCAGGGTCGGGAGAGACCCGGTACTTC.